What follows are 10 T cell receptor beta chains derived from one specimen sequenced in a study of T cells in Graves' hyperthyroidism and ophthalmopathy. Amplified regions were TCR beta CDR3 sequences from RNA transcripts. During a first-round RT-PCR of the TCR CDR3, the HTBI primer set was used. One entry per CDR3 protein, called by TCRdb with MiXCR from the multiplex PCR reads. The sample includes roughly 200,000 distinct CDR3 sequences, 15% to 20% of them seen just once. The material sequenced was blood. Receptors originate from a man aged 35 to 55 with Graves' hyperthyroidism.

This clonotype was recorded at least ten times. This rearrangement joins TRBV20-1 to TRBJ1-5; a possible D gene is TRBD1 (6 bases). CDR3 size: 15 residues. In germline, CDR1 is DFQATT, CDR2 SNEGSKA (reference sequence). V lost 4 bases, J lost 7 bases, and 20 bases lay in between. The CDR3 DNA is TGCAGTGCTACCCCCCTTGGACAGATTCTCCAGCCCCAGCATTTT. This translates into CSATPLGQILQPQHF.

This clonotype was observed a handful of times. The V and J genes are TRBV19 and TRBJ2-7; 8 bases align to TRBD1. The CDR3 has 14 residues. The V segment lost 5 bases and the J segment 2 bases; nucleotides outside the gene matches: 5. Looked up from germline, CDR1 is LNHDA and CDR2 is SQIVND (reference sequence). The CDR3 region is CASSGGRGPYEQYF. The CDR3 DNA sequence: TGTGCCAGTAGTGGCGGCAGGGGGCCCTACGAGCAGTACTTC.

This clonotype was seen at least ten times. The chain links TRBV28 to TRBJ2-1, with TRBD2 matching over 8 bases. The germline V gene encodes CDR1 MDHEN and CDR2 SYDVKM. The length of the CDR3 is 15 residues. V shed 7 bases and J 2 bases; nucleotides not matched to a gene: 7. The CDR3 here is CASTKAGGAYNEQFF. CDR3 DNA sequence: TGTGCCAGCACCAAGGCCGGGGGGGCCTACAATGAGCAGTTCTTC.

Details on this clonotype: This clone may be a read error of a much larger clone one base away. This chain uses TRBV2 with TRBJ1-5; D may be TRBD1 (6 bases). The CDR3 runs to 15 residues. Trimming left V 6 bases short and J 8 bases short, with 20 bases between. Germline V lookup: CDR1 SNHLY, CDR2 FYNNEI. This CDR3 is CASRAGTTGREPQHF. The CDR3 DNA sequence: TGTGCCAGCAGAGCAGGGACAACCGGTAGAGAGCCCCAGCATTTT.

In this sample, this clonotype turned up many times. V is TRBV7-2 and J is TRBJ1-3, with 8 bases fitting TRBD1. CDR3 length: 15 amino acids. J was trimmed by 3 bases and V by 1 base; bases with no gene match: 2. Germline lookup yields CDR1 SGHTA and CDR2 FQGNSA. DNA of the CDR3: TGTGCCAGCAGCTTAGTCAGGGGGCTTGGAAACACCATATATTTT. Residues: CASSLVRGLGNTIYF. Together with reference TRBV7-2 and TRBJ1-3, the CDR3 gives the full variable domain: GAGVSQSPSNKVTEKGKDVELRCDPISGHTALYWYRQSLGQGLEFLIYFQGNSAPDKSGLPSDRFSAERTGGSVSTLTIQRTQQEDSAVYLCASSLVRGLGNTIYFGEGSWLTVV.

In this sample, this clonotype turned up many times. The DNA of the CDR3 is TGTGCCAGCAGCGCTGGGGACAGTAATTCACCCCTCCACTTT. This encodes CASSAGDSNSPLHF. The chain is built from TRBV7-2 and TRBJ1-6; 7 nucleotides align to TRBD1. J lost 6 bases, V lost 5 bases, and 4 bases had no gene match. CDR3 length equals 14 residues. Per germline, CDR1 SGHTA and CDR2 FQGNSA.

J is TRBJ2-1 and V is TRBV7-8; D gene unclear. Trimming took off 3 bases at V and 5 bases at J, with 8 bases between the two ends. Germline CDR1 reads SGHVS; CDR2 reads FQNEAQ. CDR3 size: 13 residues. Here the CDR3 reads CASSFTSNNEQFF. CDR3 sequence (DNA): TGTGCCAGCAGCTTCACAAGTAACAATGAGCAGTTCTTC.

In this sample, this clonotype turned up many times. The CDR3 here is CASSFPGLSYEQYF. The CDR3 nucleotides are TGTGCCAGCAGCTTCCCCGGTTTGTCCTACGAGCAGTACTTC. The chain uses TRBV7-2 and TRBJ2-7; D unclear. The length of the CDR3 is 14 residues. Germline-derived CDR1 and CDR2 are SGHTA and FQGNSA. Trimming cost V 3 bases and J 1 base, with 10 bases left between them.

CDR3 DNA: TGTGCCAGCAGTTACCCGGCCCCGATCTACGGAGATACGCAGTATTTT. Translation: CASSYPAPIYGDTQYF. This chain connects TRBV12-3 or TRBV12-4 to TRBJ2-3; no definite D call. The V end lost 4 bases, the J end lost 5 bases, and 19 bases lay between the germline ends. The CDR3 contains 16 residues.

To note about this clonotype: Just one base apart from a much larger clone, this may be a read error. The CDR3 region is CSARTGADYGNQPQHF. The CDR3 nucleotides are TGCAGTGCTAGAACGGGGGCAGATTATGGCAATCAGCCCCAGCATTTT. The rearrangement joins TRBV20-1 to TRBJ1-5, with D perhaps TRBD1 (6 bases). In germline, CDR1 is DFQATT, CDR2 SNEGSKA (reference sequence). The ends were cut back, 2 bases at V and 2 bases at J, with 16 bases in the middle. This CDR3 has 16 amino acids.